This T cell receptor (beta chain) appears in the sequencing data of a study of T-cell reconstitution after alpha-beta-depleted transplantation in children. At least ten counts were recorded for this clonotype. It was with unique molecular identifiers that the TCRbeta library was prepared. TCRdb re-analysed the PCR reads in MiXCR, keeping a single row per CDR3 protein. The sample consists of about 540,000 distinct CDR3 sequences, 15% to 20% of them appearing once. V gave up 3 bases and J gave up 0 bases; unmatched junction bases: 5. CDR3 length equals 16 residues. Germline V gives CDR1 SGHKS, CDR2 YYEKEE (reference sequence).

The sequencing here drew on PBMCs from the stem cell graft donor, taken from the stem cell graft. The genes are TRBV5-5 and TRBJ2-2; 7 bases match TRBD2. This TCR came from a human donor who donated a stem cell graft to a child with acute lymphoblastic leukemia. As DNA, the CDR3 is TGTGCCAGCAGCTATCCAGCGGGGACGAACACCGGGGAGCTGTTTTTT. Translating it yields CASSYPAGTNTGELFF.